One sample yielded the 20 T cell receptor beta chains listed below, sequenced in a study of blood T cell repertoires in COVID-19. Clones were read by immunoSEQ multiplex PCR, and TCRdb kept only the in-frame ones, dropping some. The sample has approximately 250,000 clones, 92% seen once. The sample taken for sequencing was peripheral blood. These TCRs come from a man younger than 45 with COVID-19, enrolled during active disease.

The chain is built from TRBV7-2 and TRBJ2-2; the D gene is possibly TRBD2 (6 bases). Germline lookup yields CDR1 SGHTA and CDR2 FQGNSA. This CDR3 comprises 19 residues. V was cut by 5 bases and J by 2 bases, with 24 bases left in between. The CDR3 DNA reads TGTGCCAGCAGCCTATCACCCCGGGACTCCCTTACCAACACCGGGGAGCTGTTTTTT. As protein: CASSLSPRDSLTNTGELFF.

This clone was counted once. The rearrangement joins TRBV2 to TRBJ1-2; D unclear. From germline, CDR1 is SNHLY and CDR2 FYNNEI. This CDR3 comprises 14 residues. The V gene lost 1 base and the J gene lost 4 bases, with 10 bases spanning the gap. The CDR3 is CASSEGTRVYGYTF. CDR3 sequence (DNA): TGTGCCAGCAGTGAAGGGACGAGGGTCTATGGCTACACCTTC.

The chain is built from TRBV30 and TRBJ1-5, with D unclear. Germline CDR1 and CDR2: GTSNPN and SVGIG (reference sequence). The V end was cut by 3 bases, the J end by 0 bases, with 6 bases between. The CDR3 consists of 13 residues. The CDR3: CAWSGNSNQPQHF. In nucleotides, the CDR3 is TGTGCCTGGAGCGGGAATAGCAATCAGCCCCAGCATTTT.

The J gene is TRBJ1-5, the V gene TRBV30; D is uncertain. The CDR3 runs 14 residues. Germline assignment: CDR1 GTSNPN and CDR2 SVGIG (reference sequence). V was pared by 3 bases and J by 0 bases, with 9 bases between. The CDR3 coding sequence is TGTGCCTGGAGCTCACTCTATAGCAATCAGCCCCAGCATTTT. Amino acid sequence: CAWSSLYSNQPQHF.

This clone was seen just once. The V call is TRBV4-1, the J call TRBJ2-7; D possibly corresponds to TRBD2 (5 bases). V was clipped by 0 bases and J by 1 base, with 16 bases between them. Germline V gives CDR1 MGHRA, CDR2 YSYEKL. The CDR3 length is 17 residues. CDR3 loop: CASSQDMWRTGSYEQYF. CDR3 DNA: TGCGCCAGCAGCCAAGATATGTGGAGAACGGGATCCTACGAGCAGTACTTC.

The rearrangement links TRBV6-5 to TRBJ1-2, with D possibly matching TRBD1 (6 bases). Trimming pared 0 bases from V and 1 base from J, leaving 12 bases between. CDR3 length: 16 amino acids. Germline assignment: CDR1 MNHEY and CDR2 SVGAGI. The DNA of the CDR3 is TGTGCCAGCAGTTACTCGCCCGGACAGAGTAACTATGGCTACACCTTC. This codes for CASSYSPGQSNYGYTF.

The rearrangement links TRBV12-5 to TRBJ2-3; 9 nucleotides agree with TRBD2. The ends lost 1 base at V and 2 bases at J; junction bases unmatched: 4. Looked up from germline, CDR1 is LGHNT and CDR2 is FRNRAP. This CDR3 spans 16 amino acids. CDR3 region: CASGLGSGGDTDTQYF. The CDR3 nucleotides are TGTGCTAGTGGTTTGGGTAGCGGGGGTGACACAGATACGCAGTATTTT.

The V and J genes are TRBV19 and TRBJ1-6, with D possibly being TRBD1 (5 bases). Trimming took off 6 bases at V and 8 bases at J, with 14 bases between the two ends. Germline-derived CDR1 and CDR2 are LNHDA and SQIVND (reference sequence). This CDR3 spans 14 amino acids. The CDR3 reads CASSLGGKDSPLHF. CDR3 sequence (DNA): TGTGCCAGTAGCTTGGGGGGGAAGGATTCACCCCTCCACTTT. Full variable domain (remainder filled in from reference TRBV19 and TRBJ1-6): DGGITQSPKYLFRKEGQNVTLSCEQNLNHDAMYWYRQDPGQGLRLIYYSQIVNDFQKGDIAEGYSVSREKKESFPLTVTSAQKNPTAFYLCASSLGGKDSPLHFGNGTRLTVT.

The chain uses TRBV6-5 and TRBJ1-2; 12 positions match TRBD1. In germline, CDR1 is MNHEY, CDR2 SVGAGI. With V trimmed by 6 bases and J by 8 bases, 10 bases remained unmatched. The CDR3 has 15 amino acids. The CDR3 sequence is CASRGAGQGAVGYTF. In DNA form, the CDR3 reads TGTGCCAGCAGGGGCGCGGGACAGGGGGCGGTAGGCTACACCTTC.

V and J are TRBV5-4 and TRBJ2-7; TRBD1 aligns across 12 bases. The CDR3 has 15 residues. J was trimmed by 3 bases and V by 4 bases; bases with no gene match: 5. Germline-derived CDR1 and CDR2 are SGHNT and YYREEE (reference sequence). The CDR3 bases are TGTGCCAGCAGCGAGGGGGACAGGGGGCTCTACGAGCAGTACTTC. It codes for CASSEGDRGLYEQYF.

The chain couples TRBV5-1 to TRBJ1-2; 9 bases fit TRBD1. Germline V CDR1 and CDR2: SGHRS, YFSETQ. Trimming at V came to 2 bases and at J to 7 bases, leaving 3 bases not matched to a gene. This CDR3 is built from 13 residues. As DNA, the CDR3 is TGCGCCAGCAGCTTTGGGGGACAGGGTGGCTACACCTTC. Its protein is CASSFGGQGGYTF.

This clone was counted between two and nine times. The chain is built from TRBV12-3 or TRBV12-4 and TRBJ2-2; TRBD2 agrees at 8 bases. The V and J ends lost 7 bases and 8 bases, in that order; junction bases with no gene match: 6. The CDR3 spans 13 residues. CDR3 sequence reads: CASNGAGVGELFF. The CDR3 DNA reads TGTGCCAGCAATGGAGCGGGGGTGGGGGAGCTGTTTTTT.

This clone was seen only once. This chain joins TRBV19 and TRBJ1-5; TRBD1 aligns across 10 bases. Per germline, CDR1 LNHDA and CDR2 SQIVND (reference sequence). The ends lost 4 bases at V and 5 bases at J; junction bases unmatched: 2. The CDR3 runs 14 residues. CDR3 in DNA: TGTGCCAGTAGTACGACAGGGGGCGATCAGCCCCAGCATTTT. Translating it yields CASSTTGGDQPQHF.

This sequence joins TRBV28 and TRBJ1-5, with 9 bases matching TRBD1. CDR1 MDHEN and CDR2 SYDVKM come from the germline V gene. J gave up 2 bases and V 6 bases, and 5 bases lay outside the gene matches. The CDR3 extends over 15 amino acids. The CDR3 protein is CASRQGAGGNQPQHF. The CDR3 DNA follows: TGTGCCAGCAGACAGGGGGCTGGAGGCAATCAGCCCCAGCATTTT.

The chain employs TRBV7-9 and TRBJ1-6, with 9 bases fitting TRBD1. The germline V gene encodes CDR1 SEHNR and CDR2 FQNEAQ (reference sequence). V lost 3 bases and J lost 7; bases outside the gene matches: 7. This CDR3 spans 16 amino acids. CDR3 region: CASSFSAGQGNSPLHF. The CDR3 region has the DNA TGTGCCAGCAGCTTTAGCGCGGGACAGGGAAATTCACCCCTCCACTTT.

The CDR3 DNA follows: TGTGCCAGCAGTGAACGGGGTACACAGCCCCAGCATTTT. Encoded protein: CASSERGTQPQHF. The chain combines TRBV2 with TRBJ1-5; no clear D. Germline V gene data show CDR1 as SNHLY and CDR2 as FYNNEI. There are 13 residues in the CDR3. V dropped 2 bases and J dropped 7 bases, with 9 bases sitting between them.

V usage is TRBV6-2 or TRBV6-3 and J usage is TRBJ2-7; tentatively, D is TRBD1 (5 bases). CDR1 and CDR2 (germline): MNHEY, SVGEGT. With 2 bases removed from V and 2 bases from J, the gap between germline ends came to 10 bases. The CDR3 runs 14 residues. CDR3 region: CASSYKLGAYEQYF. In DNA form, the CDR3 reads TGTGCCAGCAGTTACAAGCTAGGGGCCTACGAGCAGTACTTC.

The chain joins TRBV5-1 to TRBJ2-1; 10 nucleotides agree with TRBD2. The CDR3 is made up of 14 amino acids. Trimming removed 5 bases from V and 5 bases from J; junction bases left unmatched: 4. Germline CDR1 is SGHRS and CDR2 is YFSETQ. DNA of the CDR3: TGCGCCAGCAGGGGGCTAGCGGGGGACAATGAGCAGTTCTTC. This gives the protein CASRGLAGDNEQFF. Together with reference TRBV5-1 and TRBJ2-1, the CDR3 gives the full variable domain: KAGVTQTPRYLIKTRGQQVTLSCSPISGHRSVSWYQQTPGQGLQFLFEYFSETQRNKGNFPGRFSGRQFSNSRSEMNVSTLELGDSALYLCASRGLAGDNEQFFGPGTRLTVL.

Concerning this clone: The same CDR3 arises from other DNA sequences in this sample as well. The rearrangement links TRBV18 to TRBJ1-2; 7 positions match TRBD1. The CDR3 covers 13 residues. Germline-derived CDR1 and CDR2 are KGHSH and LQKENI. The junction had 1 base not matched to a gene; V was cut back by 3 bases and J by 3 bases. The CDR3 DNA sequence: TGTGCCAGCTCACCTGACAGGGACTATGGCTACACCTTC. It is translated as CASSPDRDYGYTF.

The chain's CDR3 is CASSIKLAAEAFF. CDR3 bases: TGTGCCAGTAGTATAAAACTAGCGGCTGAAGCTTTCTTT. This chain uses TRBV19 with TRBJ1-1, with no clear D. V was pared by 2 bases and J by 6 bases, with 10 bases between. Germline V lookup: CDR1 LNHDA, CDR2 SQIVND (reference sequence). The CDR3 sequence is 13 residues long.